Presented here are 22 T cell receptor beta chains from one specimen sequenced in a study of T-cell reconstitution after alpha-beta-depleted transplantation in children. This sample's TCRbeta library carried unique molecular identifier barcodes. TCRdb itself ran the PCR reads through MiXCR, one entry per CDR3 protein. The sample carries 350,000 to 400,000 distinct CDR3 sequences, roughly 22% recorded once. The material sequenced was PBMCs from the stem cell graft donor, taken from the stem cell graft. These receptors were collected from a human donor who donated a stem cell graft to a child with acute myeloid leukemia.

This chain joins TRBV12-3 or TRBV12-4 and TRBJ1-5; 7 bases line up with TRBD1. The CDR3 loop spans 15 amino acids. The V segment lost 2 bases and the J segment 4 bases; nucleotides outside the gene matches: 5. The CDR3 here is CASSLRSTGNQPQHF. The DNA of the CDR3 is TGTGCCAGCAGTTTACGATCGACAGGGAATCAGCCCCAGCATTTT.

The sample holds many counts of this clonotype. V is TRBV30 and J is TRBJ2-1, with 8 bases matching TRBD2. This CDR3 contains 12 residues. V gave up 2 bases and J gave up 12 bases; unmatched junction bases: 6. The germline gives CDR1 GTSNPN, CDR2 SVGIG (reference sequence). CDR3 sequence reads: CAWSREGRVQFF. In DNA, the CDR3 is TGTGCCTGGAGTCGGGAGGGTAGAGTGCAGTTCTTC.

The V and J genes are TRBV9 and TRBJ2-5, with a weak D call TRBD2 (6 bases). V lost 3 bases, J lost 5 bases, and 17 bases lay in between. Germline V gene data show CDR1 as SGDLS and CDR2 as YYNGEE. The length of the CDR3 is 15 residues. The CDR3 is CASSAGTQVGETQYF. The CDR3 DNA follows: TGTGCCAGCAGCGCGGGGACTCAGGTTGGGGAGACCCAGTACTTC.

This clonotype was counted between two and nine times. The chain combines TRBV28 with TRBJ1-5; no clear D gene. V was cut by 3 bases and J by 2 bases, with 8 bases left in between. CDR1 is MDHEN, CDR2 SYDVKM, per germline. The CDR3 runs 14 residues. The CDR3 DNA is TGTGCCAGCAGTTTTCCCTGGGGCAATCAGCCCCAGCATTTT. It is translated as CASSFPWGNQPQHF. Complete variable domain (other parts from reference TRBV28 and TRBJ1-5): DVKVTQSSRYLVKRTGEKVFLECVQDMDHENMFWYRQDPGLGLRLIYFSYDVKMKEKGDIPEGYSVSREKKERFSLILESASTNQTSMYLCASSFPWGNQPQHFGDGTRLSIL.

A few counts support this clonotype. This chain uses TRBV20-1 with TRBJ1-2, with D possibly being TRBD1 (6 bases). V lost 3 bases, J lost 5 bases, and 7 bases lay in between. Germline assignment: CDR1 DFQATT and CDR2 SNEGSKA (reference sequence). The CDR3 is 11 residues long. CDR3 sequence: CSARQGYGYTF. The CDR3 DNA reads as TGCAGTGCTAGGCAGGGGTATGGCTACACCTTC.

This clonotype was detected ten times or more. The rearrangement uses TRBV29-1 and TRBJ2-1; no clear D gene. The V end was cut by 3 bases, the J end by 1 base, with 13 bases between. CDR3 size: 15 residues. The V gene's germline CDR1 is SQVTM and CDR2 ANQGSEA. The chain's CDR3 is CSVDGSRISYNEQFF. CDR3 bases: TGCAGCGTTGATGGTAGCCGCATATCCTACAATGAGCAGTTCTTC.

This clonotype was seen many times. The chain joins TRBV20-1 to TRBJ2-3, with D perhaps assigned TRBD1 or TRBD2 (5 bases each). V shed 6 bases and J shed 5 bases, with 9 bases lying between them. Germline V gene data show CDR1 as DFQATT and CDR2 as SNEGSKA (reference sequence). This CDR3 contains 11 residues. CDR3 sequence reads: CSAKRGDTQYF. CDR3 in DNA: TGCAGTGCAAAGAGGGGAGATACGCAGTATTTT.

The CDR3 coding sequence is TGCGCCAGCAGCTCAGGGGTTGGAGAGACCCAGTACTTC. Translating it yields CASSSGVGETQYF. The chain links TRBV5-1 to TRBJ2-5; D is possibly TRBD1 (6 bases). Trimming took off 3 bases at V and 4 bases at J, with 10 bases between the two ends. Per germline, CDR1 SGHRS and CDR2 YFSETQ. The CDR3 is made up of 13 amino acids.

The table lists this clonotype with many counts. J is TRBJ2-7 and V is TRBV6-2 or TRBV6-3; possible D gene TRBD2, 6 bases. Germline CDR1 is MNHEY and CDR2 is SVGEGT. The CDR3 is made up of 15 amino acids. Trimming removed 0 bases from V and 2 bases from J, with 11 bases in between. This CDR3 is CASSYSRGPTYEQYF. The CDR3 bases are TGTGCCAGCAGTTACTCGCGGGGACCCACCTACGAGCAGTACTTC.

Ten or more counts support this clonotype. The chain has TRBV29-1 and TRBJ1-2; tentatively, D is TRBD1 (6 bases). The germline V gene has CDR1 SQVTM and CDR2 ANQGSEA. The CDR3 spans 13 residues. Trimming removed 2 bases at V and 0 bases at J, with 7 bases between. The CDR3 sequence is CSVETGTNYGYTF. The CDR3 DNA reads TGCAGCGTTGAAACAGGGACTAACTATGGCTACACCTTC. The complete variable domain, with remaining parts taken from reference TRBV29-1 and TRBJ1-2, reads SAVISQKPSRDICQRGTSLTIQCQVDSQVTMMFWYRQQPGQSLTLIATANQGSEATYESGFVIDKFPISRPNLTFSTLTVSNMSPEDSSIYLCSVETGTNYGYTFGSGTRLTVV.

This sequence joins TRBV20-1 and TRBJ2-7; 9 bases match TRBD2. Trimming took 5 bases from V and 3 from J; bases not matched to a gene: 8. Germline assignment: CDR1 DFQATT and CDR2 SNEGSKA (reference sequence). The CDR3 length is 14 residues. The CDR3 sequence: CSAPSGTSFYEQYF. CDR3 sequence (DNA): TGCAGTGCTCCTAGCGGGACATCTTTCTACGAGCAGTACTTC.

J is TRBJ2-2 and V is TRBV15; D remains ambiguous. The germline V gene encodes CDR1 LNHNV and CDR2 YYDKDF (reference sequence). The V end lost 1 base, the J end lost 6 bases, and 3 bases lay between the germline ends. This CDR3 has 12 amino acids. The chain's CDR3 is CATSRAAGELFF. The CDR3 DNA reads TGTGCCACCAGCAGAGCTGCCGGGGAGCTGTTTTTT.

The table lists this clonotype with many counts. The chain uses TRBV4-3 and TRBJ1-1; D uncertain. V lost 1 base, J lost 1 base, and 10 bases lay in between. The CDR3 runs 15 residues. Germline loops: CDR1 LGHNA, CDR2 YSLEER. CDR3 region: CASSQGGRTNTEAFF. CDR3 bases: TGCGCCAGCAGCCAAGGTGGCAGAACGAACACTGAAGCTTTCTTT.

In this sample, this clonotype turned up many times. J is TRBJ2-1 and V is TRBV27, with TRBD2 identical over 9 bases. The CDR3 length is 15 residues. Unmatched junction bases numbered 10, after V lost 5 bases and J lost 8 bases. CDR1 is MNHEY and CDR2 is SMNVEV in the germline V gene (reference sequence). The DNA of the CDR3 is TGTGCCAGCAGTCGCCCTGGCGGGAGGGACGATGAGCAGTTCTTC. Its translation: CASSRPGGRDDEQFF.

This clonotype was picked up many times. The rearrangement joins TRBV10-3 to TRBJ2-7; 7 nucleotides line up with TRBD2. Germline CDR1 and CDR2: ENHRY and SYGVKD. The CDR3 runs to 14 residues. The ends lost 3 bases at V and 6 bases at J; junction bases unmatched: 8. The CDR3 region has the DNA TGTGCCATCAGTGAACTAGCGCTTTCAAGCGAGCAGTACTTC. The encoded protein is CAISELALSSEQYF.

This clonotype has a handful of counts. The chain has TRBV5-1 and TRBJ2-1; D may be TRBD2 (5 bases). The V gene lost 2 bases and the J gene lost 8 bases, with 17 bases spanning the gap. The CDR3 consists of 15 residues. Germline CDR1 SGHRS, CDR2 YFSETQ. The DNA of the CDR3 is TGCGCCAGCAGCTTTATGTGGGAGCCCTGGGATGAGCAGTTCTTC. This gives the protein CASSFMWEPWDEQFF.

This clonotype has only a few counts. V is TRBV25-1 and J is TRBJ2-7, with TRBD2 matching over 14 bases. This CDR3 region has 18 residues. CDR1 MGHDK and CDR2 SYGVNS come from the germline V gene. J gave up 9 bases and V 6 bases, and 19 bases lay outside the gene matches. CDR3 loop: CASSASGTSGSTYLGQYF. The DNA for the CDR3 is TGTGCCAGCAGCGCCTCAGGGACTAGCGGGAGTACTTATCTTGGGCAGTACTTC.

The chain links TRBV20-1 to TRBJ1-5; TRBD1 might be the D (5 bases). The CDR3 length is 15 residues. Germline V gene lookup returns CDR1 DFQATT and CDR2 SNEGSKA (reference sequence). V lost 4 bases and J 2 bases, leaving 15 bases between the germline ends. The CDR3 spells CSAKAGRGGNQPQHF. DNA of the CDR3: TGCAGTGCTAAGGCAGGGAGGGGCGGCAATCAGCCCCAGCATTTT.

The genes are TRBV5-1 and TRBJ1-1; D is unclear. This CDR3 has 13 amino acids. Trimming took 3 bases from V and 4 from J, leaving 10 bases between them. Germline CDR1 is SGHRS and CDR2 is YFSETQ. CDR3 loop: CASSYRAVTEAFF. Written as DNA, the CDR3 is TGCGCCAGCAGCTATCGGGCAGTCACTGAAGCTTTCTTT.

This clonotype was found a few times. The genes are TRBV20-1 and TRBJ1-2; D call uncertain. The CDR3 runs to 14 residues. Germline V gene data show CDR1 as DFQATT and CDR2 as SNEGSKA (reference sequence). V was shortened by 0 bases and J by 3 bases, with 11 bases between the two germline ends. CDR3 amino acids: CSARDFKRDYGYTF. As DNA, the CDR3 is TGCAGTGCTAGAGATTTTAAGAGGGACTATGGCTACACCTTC.

This clonotype was counted many times. This chain links TRBV12-3 or TRBV12-4 with TRBJ1-2; the D gene is possibly TRBD1 (6 bases). This CDR3 has 14 amino acids. Between the trimmed V and J ends, which lost 6 bases and 4 bases, there was a span of 15 bases. The CDR3 nucleotides read TGTGCCAGCAGCCGATTAGGACAGAGCTATGGCTACACCTTC. It encodes CASSRLGQSYGYTF.

This clonotype was seen only a few times. DNA of the CDR3: TGCAGTGCTAGGAAAGACAGGGATTATTCCGAGCAGTACTTC. Translated: CSARKDRDYSEQYF. The rearrangement links TRBV20-1 to TRBJ2-7; 7 bases are a match to TRBD1. Germline values: CDR1 DFQATT, CDR2 SNEGSKA (reference sequence). The CDR3 loop spans 14 amino acids. V gave up 3 bases and J gave up 6 bases; unmatched junction bases: 11.